This T cell receptor (beta chain) derives from a study of OX40 agonist ivuxolimab in advanced cancers. Sequenced by immunoSEQ multiplex PCR; TCRdb stores in-frame clones only, minus some. The table shows roughly 75,000 clones, with around 82% occurring only once. This CDR3 region has 11 residues. Germline CDR1 and CDR2: SGHTA and FQGNSA. Between the trimmed V and J ends, which lost 1 base and 11 bases, there was a span of 6 bases. This clone has a count of ten or more. The chain links TRBV7-2 to TRBJ1-5; D not certain. The material was CD4+ or CD8+ T cells sorted from blood, obtained in a trial of the OX40 agonist ivuxolimab. This sequence originates from an adult with an advanced solid tumor such as melanoma, head and neck, liver or kidney cancer. The CDR3 protein is CASSLGVTQHF. The DNA for the CDR3 is TGTGCCAGCAGCTTAGGAGTAACCCAGCATTTT.